Each of the 20 T cell receptor beta chains below was sequenced from the same sample in a study of blood T cell repertoires in COVID-19. Clones were sequenced by immunoSEQ multiplex PCR, and TCRdb holds only the in-frame ones, with some missing. The table records approximately 300,000 clones, around 83% of them present only once. Sequenced sample: peripheral blood. The receptors originated from a woman aged 45-65 years with acute or convalescent COVID-19.

This clone turned up a few times. J is TRBJ1-5 and V is TRBV19; 8 bases agree with TRBD1. This CDR3 is built from 17 residues. The V segment lost 8 bases and the J segment 1 base; nucleotides outside the gene matches: 13. From germline, CDR1 is LNHDA and CDR2 SQIVND (reference sequence). CDR3 DNA sequence: TGTGCCAGTCTCAACGCAGGGGGCGCCGGGAGCAATCAGCCCCAGCATTTT. Its translation: CASLNAGGAGSNQPQHF. Supplemented by reference TRBV19 and TRBJ1-5, the full variable domain reads DGGITQSPKYLFRKEGQNVTLSCEQNLNHDAMYWYRQDPGQGLRLIYYSQIVNDFQKGDIAEGYSVSREKKESFPLTVTSAQKNPTAFYLCASLNAGGAGSNQPQHFGDGTRLSIL.

V and J are TRBV20-1 and TRBJ1-2; 8 nucleotides line up with TRBD1. Germline V gene lookup returns CDR1 DFQATT and CDR2 SNEGSKA (reference sequence). V lost 6 bases and J lost 5; bases outside the gene matches: 11. This CDR3 contains 14 residues. The DNA of the CDR3 is TGCAGTGCCAGTACACAGGGGGAAGGTTATGGCTACACCTTC. It encodes CSASTQGEGYGYTF.

The rearrangement uses TRBV3-1 (or the pseudogene TRBV3-2) and TRBJ1-1; no definite D call. V dropped 1 base and J dropped 1 base, with 13 bases sitting between them. The CDR3 loop spans 16 amino acids. Per the germline V gene, CDR1 is LGHDT and CDR2 is YNNKEL (reference sequence). Here the CDR3 DNA reads TGTGCCAGCAGCCAAGTCCCGGGGTTTACGAACACTGAAGCTTTCTTT. Translation gives CASSQVPGFTNTEAFF.

V is TRBV29-1 and J is TRBJ1-1; a weak D match, TRBD1 (5 bases). This CDR3 is 13 amino acids long. The V gene's germline CDR1 is SQVTM and CDR2 ANQGSEA. V was clipped by 2 bases and J by 10 bases, with 17 bases between them. The CDR3 DNA is TGCAGCGTTGAATTTAGGGACGCGGGGGGAGCTTTCTTT. It encodes CSVEFRDAGGAFF.

This clone was recorded only once. The chain carries TRBV4-1 and TRBJ2-3; 7 bases are a match to TRBD1. The CDR3 has 15 residues. Germline CDR1 reads MGHRA; CDR2 reads YSYEKL. Trimming removed 3 bases from V and 2 bases from J; junction bases left unmatched: 5. For the CDR3, the DNA is TGCGCCAGCAGCCACGCTGGGACAGCCACAGATACGCAGTATTTT. Its protein is CASSHAGTATDTQYF.

The genes are TRBV2 and TRBJ1-3; unclear D gene. The CDR3 is 14 residues long. V was shortened by 10 bases and J by 7 bases, with 20 bases between the two germline ends. CDR1 and CDR2 (germline): SNHLY, FYNNEI. The CDR3 protein is CATSQILTGNTIYF. The CDR3 DNA follows: TGTGCCACCTCACAGATTTTAACGGGGAACACCATATATTTT.

This clone was observed once. V and J are TRBV7-2 and TRBJ2-7; TRBD2 aligns across 7 bases. Germline CDR1 is SGHTA and CDR2 is FQGNSA. Unmatched junction bases numbered 3, after V lost 3 bases and J lost 1 base. The CDR3 sequence is 14 residues long. For the CDR3, the DNA is TGTGCCAGCAGCTTGCTAGCGGTGTCCTACGAGCAGTACTTC. This sequence encodes CASSLLAVSYEQYF. The whole variable domain, filled in from reference TRBV7-2 and TRBJ2-7, reads GAGVSQSPSNKVTEKGKDVELRCDPISGHTALYWYRQSLGQGLEFLIYFQGNSAPDKSGLPSDRFSAERTGGSVSTLTIQRTQQEDSAVYLCASSLLAVSYEQYFGPGTRLTVT.

This clone was recorded at least ten times. The V and J genes are TRBV7-9 and TRBJ1-2; 10 nucleotides agree with TRBD1. The junction had 4 bases not matched to a gene; V was cut back by 4 bases and J by 2 bases. The CDR3 has 15 amino acids. CDR1 SEHNR and CDR2 FQNEAQ come from the germline V gene (reference sequence). The CDR3 loop reads CASSSGTGENYGYTF. CDR3 DNA sequence: TGTGCCAGCAGCTCGGGGACAGGGGAAAACTATGGCTACACCTTC.

This clone was seen only once. The chain couples TRBV5-5 to TRBJ1-2, with D unclear. This CDR3 comprises 15 residues. From germline, CDR1 is SGHKS and CDR2 YYEKEE (reference sequence). Trimming left V 4 bases short and J 2 bases short, with 15 bases between. CDR3 sequence reads: CASSLSGKVNYGYTF. In DNA, the CDR3 is TGTGCCAGCAGCCTATCGGGGAAGGTCAACTATGGCTACACCTTC.

The chain uses TRBV12-3 or TRBV12-4 and TRBJ1-2; no definite D call. Between the trimmed V and J ends, which lost 2 bases and 8 bases, there was a span of 12 bases. The CDR3 runs 13 residues. CDR3 nucleotides: TGTGCCAGCAGTTTATCGCGTGGAGTGGGCTACACCTTC. Its translation: CASSLSRGVGYTF.

The chain recombines TRBV19 with TRBJ2-2; 8 bases are shared with TRBD2. Trimming cost V 3 bases and J 0 bases; bases outside gene matches: 0. The CDR3 runs 15 residues. Germline assignment: CDR1 LNHDA and CDR2 SQIVND (reference sequence). The CDR3 here is CASSMGLANTGELFF. The DNA for the CDR3 is TGTGCCAGTAGTATGGGACTAGCGAACACCGGGGAGCTGTTTTTT. Using reference TRBV19 and TRBJ2-2 for the parts outside the CDR3, the full variable domain is DGGITQSPKYLFRKEGQNVTLSCEQNLNHDAMYWYRQDPGQGLRLIYYSQIVNDFQKGDIAEGYSVSREKKESFPLTVTSAQKNPTAFYLCASSMGLANTGELFFGEGSRLTVL.

The chain joins TRBV6-1 to TRBJ1-5, with D possibly TRBD1 on 6 matching bases. The CDR3 consists of 15 residues. Per the germline V gene, CDR1 is MNHNS and CDR2 is SASEGT. V was cut by 3 bases and J by 11 bases, with 20 bases left in between. The CDR3: CASSDLRPPEGAQHF. CDR3 nucleotide sequence: TGTGCCAGCAGTGACCTCAGACCCCCAGAGGGGGCCCAGCATTTT.

The V gene is TRBV15, the J gene TRBJ2-3; perhaps TRBD2 as D (5 bases). V was trimmed by 7 bases and J by 2 bases, leaving 19 bases between them. Per germline, CDR1 LNHNV and CDR2 YYDKDF (reference sequence). CDR3 size: 16 residues. The CDR3 coding sequence is TGTGCCACCATACAAGGACGACCCCGGGACACAGATACGCAGTATTTT. Amino acid sequence: CATIQGRPRDTDTQYF. Full variable domain (rest looked up from reference TRBV15 and TRBJ2-3): DAMVIQNPRYQVTQFGKPVTLSCSQTLNHNVMYWYQQKSSQAPKLLFHYYDKDFNNEADTPDNFQSRRPNTSFCFLDIRSPGLGDTAMYLCATIQGRPRDTDTQYFGPGTRLTVL.

The chain carries TRBV5-6 and TRBJ2-7; perhaps TRBD2 as D (6 bases). CDR3 size: 18 residues. V lost 0 bases, J lost 5 bases, and 24 bases lay in between. Germline V gene data show CDR1 as SGHDT and CDR2 as YYEEEE. The CDR3: CASSLDAYWTGRDHEQYF. The CDR3 DNA sequence: TGTGCCAGCAGCTTGGACGCCTACTGGACGGGGCGGGACCACGAGCAGTACTTC.

The chain recombines TRBV30 with TRBJ2-7; possible D gene TRBD1, 6 bases. The CDR3 extends over 14 amino acids. V was clipped by 2 bases and J by 5 bases, with 16 bases between them. Germline CDR1 and CDR2: GTSNPN and SVGIG (reference sequence). CDR3 nucleotide sequence: TGTGCCTGGAGTAGCCCGGCAGGGGACCACGAGCAGTACGTC. The encoded protein is CAWSSPAGDHEQYV.

This chain uses TRBV12-5 with TRBJ2-3; D is uncertain. Germline V gene sequence: CDR1 LGHNT, CDR2 FRNRAP. This CDR3 comprises 13 residues. The V and J ends lost 5 bases and 4 bases respectively, with 10 bases between them. Here the CDR3 DNA reads TGTGCTAGTGGTCCGCTCGGTTCAGATACGCAGTATTTT. It codes for CASGPLGSDTQYF. The complete variable domain, with remaining parts taken from reference TRBV12-5 and TRBJ2-3, reads DARVTQTPRHKVTEMGQEVTMRCQPILGHNTVFWYRQTMMQGLELLAYFRNRAPLDDSGMPKDRFSAEMPDATLATLKIQPSEPRDSAVYFCASGPLGSDTQYFGPGTRLTVL.

A remark on this clone: A junction end diverges from the germline sequence, so it may reflect a read error. The V and J genes are TRBV5-4 and TRBJ1-1, with a possible D match to TRBD1 (5 bases). The germline V gene has CDR1 SGHNT and CDR2 YYREEE (reference sequence). CDR3 length: 15 amino acids. The CDR3 DNA reads as TGTGCCAGCAGCTTGGCCTCAGGGTCGAACCCTGAAGCTTTCTTT. It yields the protein CASSLASGSNPEAFF.

The J gene is TRBJ2-1, the V gene TRBV6-5; 9 nucleotides match TRBD2. This CDR3 has 16 amino acids. J was trimmed by 0 bases and V by 4 bases; bases with no gene match: 4. Per the germline V gene, CDR1 is MNHEY and CDR2 is SVGAGI. The CDR3 is CASSSLAGVSYNEQFF. The CDR3 region has the DNA TGTGCCAGCAGTTCCTTAGCGGGGGTCTCCTACAATGAGCAGTTCTTC.

There are a few counts of this clone. The genes are TRBV29-1 and TRBJ2-5; 8 nucleotides match TRBD1. Trimming at V came to 7 bases and at J to 4 bases, leaving 8 bases not matched to a gene. Germline CDR1 and CDR2: SQVTM and ANQGSEA. The CDR3 totals 13 residues. This CDR3 is CSARGTGRETQYF. The CDR3 DNA sequence: TGCAGCGCCCGCGGGACAGGTCGAGAGACCCAGTACTTC.

V and J are TRBV10-3 and TRBJ2-7, with D hard to call. V was shortened by 10 bases and J by 2 bases, with 15 bases between the two germline ends. The CDR3 extends over 13 amino acids. Germline lookup yields CDR1 ENHRY and CDR2 SYGVKD. For the CDR3, the DNA is TGTGCCACCTCACCCGACACTCCCTACGAGCAGTACGTC. Its translation is CATSPDTPYEQYV.